The 21 T cell receptor beta chains given below trace back to one sample, sequenced in a study of identical twins. TCRdb recomputed calls from the 5' RACE reads with MiXCR, one row per CDR3 protein. The table lists around 450,000 distinct CDR3 sequences, 13% to 15% of them singletons. In addition, the sample was reused for a study of yellow fever vaccine responses in identical twins.

Sequencing was carried out using CD4+ T cells sorted from blood. These receptors all stem from a woman between 18 and 29 years old in good health.

This rearrangement joins TRBV7-9 to TRBJ2-3, with 8 bases that match TRBD2. Per the germline V gene, CDR1 is SEHNR and CDR2 is FQNEAQ (reference sequence). The CDR3 spans 14 residues. With V trimmed by 5 bases and J by 5 bases, 6 bases remained unmatched. This CDR3 is CASSKTSGVDTQYF. For the CDR3, the DNA is TGTGCCAGCAGCAAAACTAGCGGAGTAGATACGCAGTATTTT.

This clonotype came up a few times. The rearrangement links TRBV12-3 or TRBV12-4 to TRBJ2-3, with 16 bases matching TRBD2. V shed 5 bases, J shed 4 bases, and the junction held 3 bases outside the gene matches. This CDR3 has 16 residues. The CDR3, as DNA: TGTGCCAGCAGTCGTGGGACTAGCGGGGGGGCAGATACGCAGTATTTT. Residues: CASSRGTSGGADTQYF.

The chain recombines TRBV4-1 with TRBJ2-4; TRBD1 matches at 9 bases. Germline CDR1 reads MGHRA; CDR2 reads YSYEKL. The length of the CDR3 is 17 residues. After removal of 0 bases from V and 3 bases from J, the junction contained 6 bases not matched to a gene. In DNA form, the CDR3 reads TGCGCCAGCAGCCAAGATTGGGGGACAGGGAGCAAAAACATTCAGTACTTC. As protein: CASSQDWGTGSKNIQYF.

This clonotype was counted a few times. V and J are TRBV29-1 and TRBJ2-3; D is undetermined. This CDR3 is 16 amino acids long. V was cut by 0 bases and J by 4 bases, with 17 bases left in between. Germline CDR1 is SQVTM and CDR2 is ANQGSEA. In DNA, the CDR3 is TGCAGCGTTGAAGAGTACCCTCGCCCCACAGCAGATACGCAGTATTTT. Its translation is CSVEEYPRPTADTQYF.

The chain combines TRBV20-1 with TRBJ2-1; TRBD1 or TRBD2 may be the D gene (6 bases each). The germline V gene encodes CDR1 DFQATT and CDR2 SNEGSKA (reference sequence). This CDR3 comprises 15 residues. Trimming cost V 0 bases and J 2 bases, with 11 bases left between them. CDR3 loop: CSAREGGTPYNEQFF. The CDR3 DNA is TGCAGTGCTAGAGAAGGGGGGACTCCCTACAATGAGCAGTTCTTC.

This clonotype has more than one count but fewer than ten. This chain links TRBV28 with TRBJ2-2, with 7 bases matching TRBD1. Germline V gene data show CDR1 as MDHEN and CDR2 as SYDVKM. V was pared by 4 bases and J by 5 bases, with 7 bases of the junction left unmatched. The CDR3 is made up of 15 amino acids. Written as DNA, the CDR3 is TGTGCCAGCAGTTCCCGGGACAGAAAGACCGGGGAGCTGTTTTTT. This encodes CASSSRDRKTGELFF.

This clonotype has just a few counts. The chain uses TRBV3-1 and TRBJ2-1, with 9 nucleotides matching TRBD1. The CDR3 has 16 residues. Germline V CDR1 and CDR2: LGHDT, YNNKEL (reference sequence). V gave up 3 bases and J gave up 6 bases; unmatched junction bases: 9. CDR3 sequence (DNA): TGTGCCAGCAGCCAGCGTATCGGGACAGGGATCAATGAGCAGTTCTTC. This translates into CASSQRIGTGINEQFF.

This clonotype was observed a handful of times. The V call is TRBV7-2, the J call TRBJ2-7; possibly TRBD2 for D (6 bases). Germline assignment: CDR1 SGHTA and CDR2 FQGNSA. The CDR3 has 14 amino acids. Deletions cut 5 bases from V and 0 bases from J, with 11 bases between. CDR3 in amino acids: CASSNLAFSYEQYF. The CDR3 DNA reads as TGTGCCAGCAGCAATCTAGCGTTCTCCTACGAGCAGTACTTC. Combining the CDR3 with reference TRBV7-2 and TRBJ2-7 gives the whole variable domain GAGVSQSPSNKVTEKGKDVELRCDPISGHTALYWYRQSLGQGLEFLIYFQGNSAPDKSGLPSDRFSAERTGGSVSTLTIQRTQQEDSAVYLCASSNLAFSYEQYFGPGTRLTVT.

This clonotype was counted a few times. The chain employs TRBV5-1 and TRBJ2-4; D perhaps matches TRBD2 (6 bases). The germline V gene encodes CDR1 SGHRS and CDR2 YFSETQ. The CDR3 sequence is 13 residues long. V was clipped by 0 bases and J by 6 bases, with 7 bases between them. This chain's CDR3 is CASSLVGGNIQYF. The DNA of the CDR3 is TGCGCCAGCAGCTTGGTGGGGGGAAACATTCAGTACTTC. Together with reference TRBV5-1 and TRBJ2-4, the CDR3 gives the full variable domain: KAGVTQTPRYLIKTRGQQVTLSCSPISGHRSVSWYQQTPGQGLQFLFEYFSETQRNKGNFPGRFSGRQFSNSRSEMNVSTLELGDSALYLCASSLVGGNIQYFGAGTRLSVL.

CDR3 protein: CASSQELRVDSNQPQHF. DNA of the CDR3: TGTGCCAGCAGCCAAGAACTCAGGGTGGATAGCAATCAGCCCCAGCATTTT. The rearrangement joins TRBV3-1 to TRBJ1-5; possible D gene TRBD1, 5 bases. CDR1 LGHDT and CDR2 YNNKEL come from the germline V gene (reference sequence). The CDR3 is 17 amino acids. V was clipped by 0 bases and J by 0 bases, with 12 bases between them. Full variable domain (missing parts from reference TRBV3-1 and TRBJ1-5): DTAVSQTPKYLVTQMGNDKSIKCEQNLGHDTMYWYKQDSKKFLKIMFSYNNKELIINETVPNRFSPKSPDKAHLNLHINSLELGDSAVYFCASSQELRVDSNQPQHFGDGTRLSIL.

This clonotype showed up just a few times. CDR3 amino acids: CASSLMGDSVYNEQFF. CDR3 nucleotides: TGCGCCAGCAGCTTGATGGGGGATAGTGTCTACAATGAGCAGTTCTTC. V usage is TRBV5-1 and J usage is TRBJ2-1; D possibly matches TRBD1 or TRBD2 (5 bases each). Trimming left V 1 base short and J 3 bases short, with 14 bases between. Germline V lookup: CDR1 SGHRS, CDR2 YFSETQ. The CDR3 has 16 residues.

CDR3 nucleotides: TGCGCCAGCAGCTCGGGACAGGGTACCTCACCCCTCCACTTT. It is translated as CASSSGQGTSPLHF. J is TRBJ1-6 and V is TRBV5-1, with 9 nucleotides matching TRBD1. Germline assignment: CDR1 SGHRS and CDR2 YFSETQ. The CDR3 extends over 14 amino acids. V gave up 3 bases and J gave up 10 bases; unmatched junction bases: 5.

This chain connects TRBV20-1 to TRBJ2-5; 8 bases fit TRBD2. Germline V gene sequence: CDR1 DFQATT, CDR2 SNEGSKA (reference sequence). The CDR3 runs to 15 residues. V was pared by 5 bases and J by 5 bases, with 13 bases of the junction left unmatched. The CDR3 spells CSAFVPGSGSETQYF. In nucleotides, the CDR3 is TGCAGTGCTTTCGTGCCGGGGAGCGGGAGCGAGACCCAGTACTTC.

This clonotype was detected many times. V is TRBV20-1 and J is TRBJ2-1; no firm D call. Per the germline V gene, CDR1 is DFQATT and CDR2 is SNEGSKA (reference sequence). CDR3 length: 13 residues. V was trimmed by 7 bases and J by 0 bases, leaving 10 bases between them. CDR3 DNA sequence: TGCAGTGTTCGGACGGTCTCCTACAATGAGCAGTTCTTC. It yields the protein CSVRTVSYNEQFF.

This clonotype showed up just a few times. The genes are TRBV12-3 or TRBV12-4 and TRBJ2-7, with 7 bases aligning to TRBD1. This CDR3 comprises 14 residues. The J segment lost 0 bases and the V segment lost 7 bases, leaving 6 bases of the junction unmatched. The CDR3 region is CASTTDRASYEQYF. CDR3 nucleotide sequence: TGTGCCAGCACTACCGACAGGGCCTCCTACGAGCAGTACTTC.

This clonotype turned up a few times. The CDR3 nucleotides are TGTGCCGGATCACAGGGTGACGAGCAGTACTTC. Translating it yields CAGSQGDEQYF. This rearrangement joins TRBV7-9 to TRBJ2-7; the D gene is possibly TRBD1 (6 bases). The ends were cut back, 11 bases at V and 5 bases at J, with 13 bases in the middle. Looked up from germline, CDR1 is SEHNR and CDR2 is FQNEAQ (reference sequence). The CDR3 is 11 residues long.

The table lists this clonotype with a few counts. Germline is not matched at one junction end, which may reflect a read error. The chain has TRBV2 and TRBJ2-2; TRBD2 matches at 10 bases. The germline CDR1 and CDR2 sequences are SNHLY and FYNNEI. The CDR3 covers 19 residues. CDR3 nucleotide sequence: TGTGCCAGCAGTGAAACGGGAAGTGGTCTAGCGGGGGCCGGGGTGGAGCTGCTTTTT. The encoded protein is CASSETGSGLAGAGVELLF.

The CDR3 DNA reads as TGTGCCAGCAGCCATGGGGCCATTGGATTTAGCAATCAGCCCCAGCATTTT. Translated, it gives CASSHGAIGFSNQPQHF. The chain links TRBV7-9 to TRBJ1-5; weak D call: TRBD1 (5 bases). This CDR3 comprises 17 residues. CDR1 is SEHNR and CDR2 is FQNEAQ in the germline V gene (reference sequence). Trimming pared 5 bases from V and 0 bases from J, leaving 17 bases between.

This clonotype has only a few counts. This chain uses TRBV7-9 with TRBJ1-4; a possible D gene is TRBD1 (5 bases). The V and J ends lost 5 bases and 3 bases respectively, with 16 bases between them. Germline V gene lookup returns CDR1 SEHNR and CDR2 FQNEAQ (reference sequence). This CDR3 has 16 amino acids. This CDR3 reads CASSPRRDGPNEKLFF. The CDR3 nucleotides read TGTGCCAGCAGCCCCAGGCGGGACGGGCCTAATGAAAAACTGTTTTTT.

The gene calls are TRBV28 and TRBJ2-7, with D perhaps being TRBD1 or TRBD2 (5 bases each). From germline, CDR1 is MDHEN and CDR2 SYDVKM. The V gene lost 10 bases and the J gene lost 3 bases, with 13 bases spanning the gap. The CDR3 spans 12 residues. The CDR3 DNA reads as TGTGCCATAACGGGACGGCGCTACGAGCAGTACTTC. This codes for CAITGRRYEQYF.

J is TRBJ2-2 and V is TRBV15; 11 nucleotides line up with TRBD2. The V gene's germline CDR1 is LNHNV and CDR2 YYDKDF (reference sequence). This CDR3 has 16 amino acids. Germline trimming cut 4 bases from V and 3 bases from J; bases unmatched to any gene: 4. CDR3 sequence (DNA): TGTGCCACCAGCACGTCACTAGCGGGAGACACCGGGGAGCTGTTTTTT. Protein: CATSTSLAGDTGELFF.